This passage covers 4 T cell receptor beta chains from one sample sequenced in a study of blood T cells in healthy people across ages (dated by TCRdb to the mid-2010s). The method was 5' RACE. Sequencing was carried out with an Illumina HiSeq 2500. A second PCR of about 6 to 11 cycles was performed with a sample-barcoded 5' primer and a J-beta primer mix. In TCRdb, the public reads were trimmed at Q25 with fastp and aligned with MiXCR, with productive beta chains retained. Identical CDR3 proteins give one entry, which carries the most common genes and DNA. The table for this sample lists around 1,000,000 distinct CDR3 sequences; 20% to 25% of them were counted only once. Less than 0.75% of the sample lies in the top ten. Another study also made use of these data, one on T cells of mothers and their children.

Sequencing input: blood. The source is a girl aged 2 to 9 in good health.

The sample holds a few counts of this clonotype. The genes are TRBV28 and TRBJ2-1; 12 bases are shared with TRBD2. The DNA end favors TRBJ2-5, so the J call may be wrong. The V gene's germline CDR1 is MDHEN and CDR2 SYDVKM. The CDR3 spans 18 residues. CDR3 DNA: TGTGCCAGCAGTTTCCCCGGGCTAGCGGGAGGGCCTTGGAAGACCCAGTACTTC. This encodes CASSFPGLAGGPWKTQYF.

The gene calls are TRBV29-1 and TRBJ2-1, with D maybe TRBD1 (6 bases). The germline CDR1 and CDR2 sequences are SQVTM and ANQGSEA. Trimming removed 7 bases at V and 7 bases at J, with 20 bases between. The CDR3 loop spans 14 amino acids. This CDR3 is CSAIRDTLGNEQFF. The CDR3 region has the DNA TGCAGCGCTATCCGGGACACCTTGGGTAATGAGCAGTTCTTC.

This clonotype was detected a few times. The chain uses TRBV14 and TRBJ2-6, with D unresolved. With 2 bases removed from V and 4 bases from J, the gap between germline ends came to 12 bases. CDR1 is SGHDN and CDR2 is FVKESK in the germline V gene. This CDR3 contains 16 residues. The CDR3 loop reads CASSQKLMFGANVLTF. The CDR3, as DNA: TGTGCCAGCAGCCAAAAATTAATGTTCGGGGCCAACGTCCTGACTTTC.

Many counts were recorded for this clonotype. V usage is TRBV4-1 and J usage is TRBJ2-7; TRBD1 matches 9 bases. Germline V lookup: CDR1 MGHRA, CDR2 YSYEKL. This CDR3 comprises 13 residues. Trimming at V came to 4 bases and at J to 2 bases, leaving 0 bases not matched to a gene. The CDR3 bases are TGCGCCAGCAGCCGGACAGGGGCCTACGAGCAGTACTTC. Its protein product is CASSRTGAYEQYF.